Sequencing of this TCR beta chain was carried out in a study of blood T cell repertoires in COVID-19. The overall study: T cells, B-cell-depleted T cells, or PBMCs provided the cDNA or gDNA that served as material.

Cohorts were assigned according to the clinical history that participants reported. Symptom resolution, clearance, or two negative PCRs marked the recovered donors of Cohort 3. The germline V gene encodes CDR1 SGDLS and CDR2 YYNGEE. Between the trimmed V and J ends, which lost 0 bases and 4 bases, there was a span of 7 bases. The CDR3 totals 13 residues. Authors' analysis steps: Reference gene primer amplification gave estimated nucleated cell counts. Assay used: immunoSEQ multiplex PCR; TCRdb lists only in-frame clones, some missing. V, J and clone size are taken as reported in that table, and D and trimming were inferred from the DNA itself. Here the sample spans 210,000 or so clones, roughly 80% being singletons.

The receptor was derived from a man in his 60s who had recovered from COVID-19. The sequenced sample consisted of PBMCs or T cells enriched from blood (not recorded which). The rearrangement uses TRBV9 and TRBJ1-1; D is ambiguous. The DNA for the CDR3 is TGTGCCAGCAGCGTAGAAGCGGCCACTGAAGCTTTCTTT. Protein sequence: CASSVEAATEAFF.